This T cell receptor (beta chain) comes out of a study of technical replicates of blood from a handful of donors. The table came from immunoSEQ multiplex PCR; TCRdb's copy has only in-frame clones and leaves some out. The table has some 71,000 clones, around 97% seen once. Sequenced material: T cells isolated from PBMCs. The receptor comes from a human donor in good health.

CDR3 amino acids: CASSPLAWEGETQYF. As DNA, the CDR3 is TGTGCCAGCAGCCCGCTAGCTTGGGAGGGCGAGACCCAGTACTTC. The chain links TRBV5-4 to TRBJ2-5; 7 bases are shared with TRBD2. Unmatched junction bases numbered 11, after V lost 4 bases and J lost 5 bases. Per germline, CDR1 SGHNT and CDR2 YYREEE (reference sequence). CDR3 length: 15 residues.